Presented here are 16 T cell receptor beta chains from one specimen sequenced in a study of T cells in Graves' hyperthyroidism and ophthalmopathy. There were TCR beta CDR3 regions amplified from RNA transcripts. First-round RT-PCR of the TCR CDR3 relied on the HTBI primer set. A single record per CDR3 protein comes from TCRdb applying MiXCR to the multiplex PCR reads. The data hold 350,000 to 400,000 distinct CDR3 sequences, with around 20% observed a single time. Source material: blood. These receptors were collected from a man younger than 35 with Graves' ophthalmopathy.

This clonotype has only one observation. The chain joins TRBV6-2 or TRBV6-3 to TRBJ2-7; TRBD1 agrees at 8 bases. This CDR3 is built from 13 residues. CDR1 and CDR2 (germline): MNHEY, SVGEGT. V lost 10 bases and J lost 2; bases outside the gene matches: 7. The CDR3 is CATPGQETYEQYF. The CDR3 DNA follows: TGTGCCACCCCGGGACAGGAAACCTACGAGCAGTACTTC.

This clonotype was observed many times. CDR3 protein: CASSPPGPSSTDTQYF. The CDR3 bases are TGCGCCAGCAGCCCCCCTGGCCCATCTAGCACAGATACGCAGTATTTT. The chain has TRBV5-1 and TRBJ2-3; D unresolved. Germline CDR1 and CDR2: SGHRS and YFSETQ. The CDR3 extends over 16 amino acids. Trimming cost V 4 bases and J 0 bases, with 15 bases left between them.

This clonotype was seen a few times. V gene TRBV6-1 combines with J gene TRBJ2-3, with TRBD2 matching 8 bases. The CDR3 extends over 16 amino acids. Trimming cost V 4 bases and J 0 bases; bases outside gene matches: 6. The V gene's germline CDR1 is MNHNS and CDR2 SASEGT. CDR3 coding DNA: TGTGCCAGCAGTGTACGCGGGGGGCTAAGCACAGATACGCAGTATTTT. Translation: CASSVRGGLSTDTQYF.

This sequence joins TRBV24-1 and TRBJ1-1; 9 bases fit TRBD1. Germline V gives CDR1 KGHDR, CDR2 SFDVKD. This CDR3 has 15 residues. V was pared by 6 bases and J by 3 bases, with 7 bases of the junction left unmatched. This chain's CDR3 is CATSRRQGEYTEAFF. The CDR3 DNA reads TGTGCCACCAGTAGGAGACAGGGGGAATACACTGAAGCTTTCTTT.

For the CDR3, the DNA is TGCGCCAGCAGCGGACAGGCTTCTGGGACCGGGGAGCTGTTTTTT. Translation: CASSGQASGTGELFF. This sequence joins TRBV5-1 and TRBJ2-2, with 7 bases that match TRBD1. The germline gives CDR1 SGHRS, CDR2 YFSETQ. CDR3 length: 15 residues. Losses at the gene ends were 4 bases for V and 5 bases for J; bases not matched to a gene: 8.

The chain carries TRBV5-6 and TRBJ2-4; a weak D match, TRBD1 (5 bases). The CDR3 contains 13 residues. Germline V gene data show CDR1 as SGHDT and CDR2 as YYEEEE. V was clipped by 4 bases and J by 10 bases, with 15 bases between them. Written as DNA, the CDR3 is TGTGCCAGCAGCGCTCCGCCAGGGTATATTCAGTACTTC. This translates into CASSAPPGYIQYF.

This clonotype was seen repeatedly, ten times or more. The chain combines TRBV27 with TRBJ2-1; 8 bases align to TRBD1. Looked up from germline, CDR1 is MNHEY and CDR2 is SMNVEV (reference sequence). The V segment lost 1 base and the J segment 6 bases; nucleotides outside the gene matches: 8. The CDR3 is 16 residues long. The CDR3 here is CASSLLGTGGPNEQFF. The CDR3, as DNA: TGTGCCAGCAGTTTATTGGGGACAGGAGGGCCCAATGAGCAGTTCTTC.

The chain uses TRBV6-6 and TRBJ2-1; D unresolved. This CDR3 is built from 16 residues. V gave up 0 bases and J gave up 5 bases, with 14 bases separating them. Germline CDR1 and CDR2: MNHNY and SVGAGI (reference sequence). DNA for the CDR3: TGTGCCAGCAGTTACTCGCTGTGGGGTCGGGACAATGAGCAGTTCTTC. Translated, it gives CASSYSLWGRDNEQFF.

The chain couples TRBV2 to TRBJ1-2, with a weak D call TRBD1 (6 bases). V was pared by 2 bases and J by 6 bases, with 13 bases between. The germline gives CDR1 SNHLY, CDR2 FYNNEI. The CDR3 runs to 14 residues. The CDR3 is CASSEPGGPDGYTF. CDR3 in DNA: TGTGCCAGCAGTGAACCGGGGGGGCCTGATGGCTACACCTTC.

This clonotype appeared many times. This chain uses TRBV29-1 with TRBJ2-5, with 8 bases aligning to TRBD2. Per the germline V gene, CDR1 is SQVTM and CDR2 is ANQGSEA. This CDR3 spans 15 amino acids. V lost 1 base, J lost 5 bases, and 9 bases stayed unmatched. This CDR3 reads CSVEGGLDHRETQYF. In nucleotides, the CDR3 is TGCAGCGTTGAAGGGGGACTAGACCACCGGGAGACCCAGTACTTC.

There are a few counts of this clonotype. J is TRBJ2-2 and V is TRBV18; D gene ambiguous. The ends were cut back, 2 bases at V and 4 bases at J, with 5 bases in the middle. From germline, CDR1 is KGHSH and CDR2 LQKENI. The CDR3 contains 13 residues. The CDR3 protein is CASSPDRTGELFF. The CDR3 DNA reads TGTGCCAGCTCACCAGACCGCACCGGGGAGCTGTTTTTT.

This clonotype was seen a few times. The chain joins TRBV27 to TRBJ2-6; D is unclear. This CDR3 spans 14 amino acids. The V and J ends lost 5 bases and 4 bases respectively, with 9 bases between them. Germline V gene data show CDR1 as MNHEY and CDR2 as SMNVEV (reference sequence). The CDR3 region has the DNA TGTGCCAGCAGTAAGTTCCTGGGGGCCAACGTCCTGACTTTC. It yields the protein CASSKFLGANVLTF.

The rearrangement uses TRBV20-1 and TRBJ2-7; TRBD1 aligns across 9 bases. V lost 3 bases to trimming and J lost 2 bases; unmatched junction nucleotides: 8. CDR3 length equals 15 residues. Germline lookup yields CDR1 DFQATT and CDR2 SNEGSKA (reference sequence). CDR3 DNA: TGCAGTGCTAGGGACCCGGGGACAGGGACCTACGAGCAGTACTTC. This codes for CSARDPGTGTYEQYF.

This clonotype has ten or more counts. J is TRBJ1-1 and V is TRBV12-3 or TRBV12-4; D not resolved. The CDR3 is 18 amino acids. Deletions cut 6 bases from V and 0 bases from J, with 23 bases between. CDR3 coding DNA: TGTGCCAGCAGATTCCGTTGGTGGGCAGGTAGCATGAACACTGAAGCTTTCTTT. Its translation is CASRFRWWAGSMNTEAFF.

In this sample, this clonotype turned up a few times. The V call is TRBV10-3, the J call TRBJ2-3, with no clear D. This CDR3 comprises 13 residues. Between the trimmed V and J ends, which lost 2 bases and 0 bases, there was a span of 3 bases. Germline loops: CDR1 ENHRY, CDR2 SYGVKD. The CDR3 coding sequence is TGTGCCATCAGTGAGCTTAGCACAGATACGCAGTATTTT. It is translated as CAISELSTDTQYF.

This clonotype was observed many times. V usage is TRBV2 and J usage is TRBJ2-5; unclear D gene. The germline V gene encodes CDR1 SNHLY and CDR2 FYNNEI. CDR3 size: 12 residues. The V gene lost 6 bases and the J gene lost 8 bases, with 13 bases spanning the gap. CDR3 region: CASRESVATQYF. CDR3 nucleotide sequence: TGTGCCAGCAGGGAATCGGTGGCCACCCAGTACTTC.